The rows below give T cell receptor beta chains drawn from one sample of a study of CD8 T cells in ankylosing spondylitis. One entry per CDR3 protein, called by TCRdb with MiXCR from the 5' RACE reads. This table has fewer than 500,000 distinct CDR3 sequences, more than 20% appearing once. The sequenced sample consisted of blood, either unsorted or a sorted T cell fraction (not recorded which). The receptors come from a male donor with ankylosing spondylitis. Each CDR3 is given with its conserved first and last residue. The D gene is left open where the match is weak. The size of a clone is reported for some rows only, either as once, few or many, or as a class for expanded clones.

clone_size: NA
j_call: TRBJ2-5
v_call: TRBV11-2
d_call: NA
cdr3_aa: CASSPEQGRGETQYF
cdr3_nt: TGTGCCAGCTCCCCTGAACAGGGAAGGGGGGAGACCCAGTACTTC

clone_size: few
j_call: TRBJ2-3
v_call: TRBV28
d_call: NA
cdr3_aa: CASSSGGLADTQYF
cdr3_nt: TGTGCCAGCAGCTCCGGAGGGCTAGCGGATACGCAGTATTTT

clone_size: NA
j_call: TRBJ2-5
v_call: TRBV14
d_call: TRBD1
cdr3_aa: CASSQAIPGQGGTQYF
cdr3_nt: TGTGCCAGCAGCCAAGCGATTCCGGGACAGGGAGGCACCCAGTACTTC

clone_size: few
j_call: TRBJ1-5
v_call: TRBV28
d_call: NA
cdr3_aa: CASSDPGARQPQHF
cdr3_nt: TGTGCCAGCAGTGACCCAGGGGCGCGGCAGCCCCAGCATTTT

clone_size: few
j_call: TRBJ2-5
v_call: TRBV29-1
d_call: NA
cdr3_aa: CGQGGAETQYF
cdr3_nt: TGTGGCCAGGGGGGGGCAGAGACCCAGTACTTC

clone_size: few
j_call: TRBJ2-7
v_call: TRBV3-1
d_call: NA
cdr3_aa: CASSPRGSPPSYEQYF
cdr3_nt: TGTGCCAGCAGCCCTCGGGGCAGTCCACCTTCCTACGAGCAGTACTTC

clone_size: NA
j_call: TRBJ2-7
v_call: TRBV7-2
d_call: NA
cdr3_aa: CASSLGKGAYEQYF
cdr3_nt: TGTGCCAGCAGCTTGGGAAAGGGGGCCTACGAGCAGTACTTC

clone_size: few
j_call: TRBJ2-3
v_call: TRBV24-1
d_call: TRBD1
cdr3_aa: CATSDAGTGGFPDTQYF
cdr3_nt: TGTGCCACCAGTGACGCCGGGACAGGGGGCTTCCCAGATACGCAGTATTTT

clone_size: few
j_call: TRBJ2-5
v_call: TRBV11-3
d_call: NA
cdr3_aa: CASSPRQIQETQYF
cdr3_nt: TGTGCCAGCAGCCCCCGACAGATACAAGAGACCCAGTACTTC

clone_size: NA
j_call: TRBJ2-1
v_call: TRBV9
d_call: NA
cdr3_aa: CASSLRGDTYNEQFF
cdr3_nt: TGTGCCAGCAGCCTGAGGGGGGACACTTACAATGAGCAGTTCTTC

clone_size: few
j_call: TRBJ2-1
v_call: TRBV5-1
d_call: TRBD2
cdr3_aa: CASSLRSGVSYNEQFF
cdr3_nt: TGCGCCAGCAGCTTGAGGAGCGGGGTCTCCTACAATGAGCAGTTCTTC

clone_size: few
j_call: TRBJ1-1
v_call: TRBV11-3
d_call: NA
cdr3_aa: CASSLLNVNTEAFF
cdr3_nt: TGTGCCAGCAGCTTACTTAACGTGAACACTGAAGCTTTCTTT

clone_size: few
j_call: TRBJ1-4
v_call: TRBV5-1
d_call: NA
cdr3_aa: CASNLEGRDEKLFF
cdr3_nt: TGCGCCAGCAACTTGGAGGGTCGGGATGAAAAACTGTTTTTT

clone_size: few
j_call: TRBJ2-7
v_call: TRBV29-1
d_call: TRBD1
cdr3_aa: CSVGEGAIGYEQYF
cdr3_nt: TGCAGCGTTGGTGAGGGGGCGATCGGGTACGAGCAGTACTTC

clone_size: NA
j_call: TRBJ2-3
v_call: TRBV6-4
d_call: TRBD2
cdr3_aa: CASSTSGSSTDTQYF
cdr3_nt: TGTGCCAGCAGCACTAGCGGGAGTAGCACAGATACGCAGTATTTT

clone_size: NA
j_call: TRBJ1-6
v_call: TRBV3-1
d_call: NA
cdr3_aa: CASSQRTVDSPLHF
cdr3_nt: TGTGCCAGCAGCCAACGGACAGTGGATTCACCCCTCCACTTT

clone_size: NA
j_call: TRBJ2-1
v_call: TRBV5-5
d_call: NA
cdr3_aa: CASSCASSPLLGNEQFF
cdr3_nt: TGTGCCAGCAGCTGCGCTAGTAGCCCCCTTTTAGGGAATGAGCAGTTCTTC

clone_size: many
j_call: TRBJ2-7
v_call: TRBV11-2
d_call: NA
cdr3_aa: CASSPAGQSNEQYF
cdr3_nt: TGTGCCAGCAGCCCAGCGGGACAGTCTAACGAGCAGTACTTC

clone_size: NA
j_call: TRBJ2-7
v_call: TRBV12-3/TRBV12-4
d_call: TRBD2
cdr3_aa: CASRPSGHHEQYF
cdr3_nt: TGTGCCAGCAGACCTAGCGGGCATCACGAGCAGTACTTC

clone_size: few
j_call: TRBJ2-6
v_call: TRBV20-1
d_call: TRBD2
cdr3_aa: CSASRGDLPGGANVLTF
cdr3_nt: TGCAGTGCTTCCCGGGGGGACTTGCCAGGGGGGGCCAACGTCCTGACTTTC

clone_size: NA
j_call: TRBJ1-5
v_call: TRBV20-1
d_call: TRBD1
cdr3_aa: CSALNRGRYSNQPQHF
cdr3_nt: TGCAGTGCTCTAAACAGGGGTCGGTATAGCAATCAGCCCCAGCATTTT

clone_size: NA
j_call: TRBJ2-6
v_call: TRBV6-1
d_call: TRBD1
cdr3_aa: CASRLPGQGSGANVLTF
cdr3_nt: TGTGCCAGCAGGCTTCCCGGACAGGGTTCCGGGGCCAACGTCCTGACTTTC

clone_size: few
j_call: TRBJ2-7
v_call: TRBV2
d_call: TRBD2
cdr3_aa: CASSENRREGHEQYF
cdr3_nt: TGTGCCAGCAGTGAAAATCGGCGGGAGGGCCACGAGCAGTACTTC

clone_size: once
j_call: TRBJ2-3
v_call: TRBV28
d_call: NA
cdr3_aa: CASSESVGGTDTQYF
cdr3_nt: TGTGCCAGCAGTGAGTCGGTTGGGGGCACAGATACGCAGTATTTT

clone_size: NA
j_call: TRBJ2-1
v_call: TRBV10-3
d_call: NA
cdr3_aa: CAIMGWGLGEQFF
cdr3_nt: TGTGCCATCATGGGTTGGGGGTTGGGTGAGCAGTTCTTC

clone_size: many
j_call: TRBJ2-6
v_call: TRBV5-4
d_call: NA
cdr3_aa: CASTVGVGAGPSGANVLTF
cdr3_nt: TGTGCCAGCACCGTTGGTGTCGGGGCAGGACCATCTGGGGCCAACGTCCTGACTTTC

clone_size: NA
j_call: TRBJ2-1
v_call: TRBV7-3
d_call: TRBD2
cdr3_aa: CASRIDSGSSYNEQFF
cdr3_nt: TGTGCCAGCAGGATCGATAGCGGGAGCTCCTACAATGAGCAGTTCTTC

clone_size: many
j_call: TRBJ2-7
v_call: TRBV10-3
d_call: NA
cdr3_aa: CAISVGGVGGGYEQYF
cdr3_nt: TGTGCCATCAGTGTCGGCGGAGTGGGCGGCGGCTACGAGCAGTACTTC

clone_size: NA
j_call: TRBJ2-3
v_call: TRBV20-1
d_call: TRBD2
cdr3_aa: CSARGGLASTDTQYF
cdr3_nt: TGCAGTGCTAGAGGGGGACTAGCCAGCACAGATACGCAGTATTTT

clone_size: many
j_call: TRBJ1-2
v_call: TRBV29-1
d_call: NA
cdr3_aa: CSTDFGIIGGYTF
cdr3_nt: TGCAGCACAGACTTTGGGATAATCGGTGGCTACACCTTC

clone_size: NA
j_call: TRBJ1-4
v_call: TRBV5-1
d_call: TRBD1
cdr3_aa: CASSLAGGTGREKLFF
cdr3_nt: TGCGCCAGCAGCTTGGCTGGCGGGACAGGGCGTGAAAAACTGTTTTTT

clone_size: NA
j_call: TRBJ2-7
v_call: TRBV20-1
d_call: NA
cdr3_aa: CSATEGGSYEQYF
cdr3_nt: TGCAGTGCTACCGAGGGGGGGAGCTACGAGCAGTACTTC

clone_size: NA
j_call: TRBJ2-1
v_call: TRBV7-9
d_call: NA
cdr3_aa: CASSLAARGRYNEQFF
cdr3_nt: TGTGCCAGCAGCTTAGCCGCCAGGGGGAGGTACAATGAGCAGTTCTTC

clone_size: few
j_call: TRBJ2-2
v_call: TRBV7-2
d_call: NA
cdr3_aa: CASSSTAAGELFF
cdr3_nt: TGTGCCAGCAGCTCGACAGCTGCCGGGGAGCTGTTTTTT

clone_size: NA
j_call: TRBJ2-1
v_call: TRBV19
d_call: NA
cdr3_aa: CASSSLAPQRGSDEQFF
cdr3_nt: TGTGCCAGTAGTAGTCTAGCGCCGCAGAGAGGAAGCGATGAGCAGTTCTTC

clone_size: few
j_call: TRBJ1-5
v_call: TRBV11-1
d_call: NA
cdr3_aa: CASSLDGRDNQPQHF
cdr3_nt: TGTGCCAGCAGCTTAGATGGCAGGGACAATCAGCCCCAGCATTTT

clone_size: many
j_call: TRBJ2-3
v_call: TRBV4-2
d_call: NA
cdr3_aa: CASSQEADTQYF
cdr3_nt: TGTGCCAGCAGCCAAGAGGCAGATACGCAGTATTTT

clone_size: NA
j_call: TRBJ1-5
v_call: TRBV3-1
d_call: NA
cdr3_aa: CASSQEGWGDKQPQHF
cdr3_nt: TGTGCCAGCAGCCAAGAAGGGTGGGGTGATAAACAGCCCCAGCATTTT

clone_size: few
j_call: TRBJ1-2
v_call: TRBV4-3
d_call: NA
cdr3_aa: CASSQDPTGDGNYGYTF
cdr3_nt: TGCGCCAGCAGCCAAGATCCAACAGGCGACGGGAACTATGGCTACACCTTC

clone_size: NA
j_call: TRBJ2-6
v_call: TRBV19
d_call: TRBD1
cdr3_aa: CASSTRQGRVSGANVLTF
cdr3_nt: TGTGCCAGTAGTACTAGACAGGGCCGAGTCTCTGGGGCCAACGTCCTGACTTTC

clone_size: NA
j_call: TRBJ1-1
v_call: TRBV5-1
d_call: NA
cdr3_aa: CASSLALPGNTEAFF
cdr3_nt: TGCGCCAGCAGCTTGGCTTTGCCAGGGAACACTGAAGCTTTCTTT

clone_size: NA
j_call: TRBJ1-1
v_call: TRBV29-1
d_call: NA
cdr3_aa: CSVHSPPGNTEAFF
cdr3_nt: TGCAGCGTTCACAGCCCACCCGGGAACACTGAAGCTTTCTTT

clone_size: few
j_call: TRBJ2-1
v_call: TRBV29-1
d_call: NA
cdr3_aa: CSVGPRSYNEQFF
cdr3_nt: TGCAGCGTTGGGCCCAGATCCTACAATGAGCAGTTCTTC

clone_size: few
j_call: TRBJ2-5
v_call: TRBV7-9
d_call: TRBD2
cdr3_aa: CASSPAGVWQETQYF
cdr3_nt: TGTGCCAGCAGCCCAGCGGGAGTTTGGCAAGAGACCCAGTACTTC

clone_size: NA
j_call: TRBJ1-3
v_call: TRBV12-3/TRBV12-4
d_call: NA
cdr3_aa: CASSLIGSGNTIYF
cdr3_nt: TGTGCCAGCAGTTTAATAGGCTCTGGAAACACCATATATTTT

clone_size: NA
j_call: TRBJ1-3
v_call: TRBV10-3
d_call: NA
cdr3_aa: CAIREGTTSGNTIYF
cdr3_nt: TGTGCCATCAGGGAAGGGACGACCTCTGGAAACACCATATATTTT

clone_size: many
j_call: TRBJ2-1
v_call: TRBV5-1
d_call: NA
cdr3_aa: CASSPGVLRSYNEQFF
cdr3_nt: TGCGCCAGCAGCCCGGGAGTCTTGCGCTCCTACAATGAGCAGTTCTTC

clone_size: NA
j_call: TRBJ2-7
v_call: TRBV20-1
d_call: TRBD1
cdr3_aa: CSARRDRGDEQYF
cdr3_nt: TGCAGTGCTAGAAGGGACAGGGGCGACGAGCAGTACTTC

clone_size: NA
j_call: TRBJ2-1
v_call: TRBV6-4
d_call: TRBD2
cdr3_aa: CASSGRTSGSDEQFF
cdr3_nt: TGTGCCAGCAGTGGAAGGACTAGCGGGTCGGATGAGCAGTTCTTC

clone_size: NA
j_call: TRBJ2-1
v_call: TRBV5-6
d_call: TRBD2
cdr3_aa: CASSFGASGFDEQFF
cdr3_nt: TGTGCCAGCAGCTTTGGAGCTAGCGGTTTCGATGAGCAGTTCTTC

clone_size: NA
j_call: TRBJ2-2
v_call: TRBV29-1
d_call: NA
cdr3_aa: CSVLDRDQPKTGELFF
cdr3_nt: TGCAGCGTACTGGACCGGGACCAACCTAAGACCGGGGAGCTGTTTTTT

clone_size: NA
j_call: TRBJ2-1
v_call: TRBV5-1
d_call: TRBD2
cdr3_aa: CASSAGTSVYNEQFF
cdr3_nt: TGCGCCAGCAGCGCCGGGACTAGCGTTTACAATGAGCAGTTCTTC

clone_size: NA
j_call: TRBJ2-7
v_call: TRBV3-1
d_call: TRBD1
cdr3_aa: CASGTARSYEQYF
cdr3_nt: TGTGCCAGCGGGACAGCCAGATCCTACGAGCAGTACTTC

clone_size: few
j_call: TRBJ2-7
v_call: TRBV27
d_call: NA
cdr3_aa: CASSSPGDPSSYEQYF
cdr3_nt: TGTGCCAGCAGTTCCCCAGGAGATCCAAGCTCCTACGAGCAGTACTTC

clone_size: few
j_call: TRBJ1-5
v_call: TRBV6-1
d_call: NA
cdr3_aa: CAGGENQPQHF
cdr3_nt: TGCGCGGGGGGGGAAAATCAGCCCCAGCATTTT

clone_size: few
j_call: TRBJ2-1
v_call: TRBV7-6
d_call: TRBD2
cdr3_aa: CASSPGLAGIEQFF
cdr3_nt: TGTGCCAGCAGCCCGGGACTAGCGGGAATTGAGCAGTTCTTC

clone_size: NA
j_call: TRBJ1-3
v_call: TRBV28
d_call: NA
cdr3_aa: CASSGRQTSGNTIYF
cdr3_nt: TGTGCCAGCAGTGGCAGGCAGACCTCTGGAAACACCATATATTTT

clone_size: many
j_call: TRBJ2-7
v_call: TRBV29-1
d_call: TRBD2
cdr3_aa: CSVGTTSRGEQYF
cdr3_nt: TGCAGCGTCGGGACTACCTCCCGGGGAGAGCAGTACTTC

clone_size: NA
j_call: TRBJ1-4
v_call: TRBV12-3/TRBV12-4
d_call: TRBD1
cdr3_aa: CASSETGVGKLFF
cdr3_nt: TGTGCCAGCAGCGAGACAGGGGTGGGGAAACTGTTTTTT